These 5 T cell receptor beta chains were all obtained from the same sample, sequenced in a study of tissue T cells after allogeneic stem cell transplantation. This table comes from immunoSEQ multiplex PCR, and its TCRdb copy is limited to in-frame clones, with some not included. The sample yields approximately 3,700 clones, roughly three fifths seen once. This material consisted of tissue from the ileum, taken at autopsy. Receptor source: a male donor older than 55 with lung cancer.

The rearrangement joins TRBV3-1 (or the pseudogene TRBV3-2) to TRBJ2-1; 10 nucleotides align to TRBD2. CDR1 and CDR2 from the germline V gene are LGHDT and YNNKEL (reference sequence). Trimming at V came to 0 bases and at J to 6 bases, leaving 8 bases not matched to a gene. There are 17 residues in the CDR3. The CDR3 loop reads CASSQEKLKREGNEQFF. DNA for the CDR3: TGTGCCAGCAGCCAAGAAAAACTAAAGCGGGAGGGCAATGAGCAGTTCTTC.

The chain uses TRBV11-2 and TRBJ1-1; D perhaps matches TRBD1 (5 bases). V shed 5 bases and J shed 5 bases, with 18 bases lying between them. The CDR3 runs 15 residues. Germline values: CDR1 SGHAT, CDR2 FQNNGV. The CDR3 spells CASSLSGNGVTEAFF. The CDR3 coding sequence is TGTGCCAGCAGCCTATCAGGGAACGGGGTAACTGAAGCTTTCTTT. The complete variable domain, with remaining parts taken from reference TRBV11-2 and TRBJ1-1, reads EAGVAQSPRYKIIEKRQSVAFWCNPISGHATLYWYQQILGQGPKLLIQFQNNGVVDDSQLPKDRFSAERLKGVDSTLKIQPAKLEDSAVYLCASSLSGNGVTEAFFGQGTRLTVV.

In this sample, this clone is medium-sized. This chain connects TRBV3-1 (or the pseudogene TRBV3-2) to TRBJ2-2; 7 bases are shared with TRBD2. J was trimmed by 5 bases and V by 0 bases; bases with no gene match: 6. Germline CDR1 reads LGHDT; CDR2 reads YNNKEL (reference sequence). The length of the CDR3 is 16 residues. The CDR3, as DNA: TGTGCCAGCAGCCAAGATAACGCTAGCGGTACCGGGGAGCTGTTTTTT. This translates into CASSQDNASGTGELFF.

This chain connects TRBV5-5 to TRBJ1-5; unclear D gene. The V end was cut by 4 bases, the J end by 0 bases, with 8 bases between. CDR1 and CDR2 (germline): SGHKS, YYEKEE (reference sequence). This CDR3 has 14 amino acids. The CDR3 DNA sequence: TGTGCCAGCAGCGCGACTATTAGCAATCAGCCCCAGCATTTT. Amino acid sequence: CASSATISNQPQHF.

The chain recombines TRBV27 with TRBJ2-1; the D gene is possibly TRBD2 (6 bases). CDR3 length equals 16 residues. Germline lookup yields CDR1 MNHEY and CDR2 SMNVEV (reference sequence). V was trimmed by 4 bases and J by 0 bases, leaving 13 bases between them. The CDR3 protein is CASSSAGRSSYNEQFF. CDR3 DNA sequence: TGTGCCAGCAGTTCCGCGGGACGGAGCTCCTACAATGAGCAGTTCTTC.